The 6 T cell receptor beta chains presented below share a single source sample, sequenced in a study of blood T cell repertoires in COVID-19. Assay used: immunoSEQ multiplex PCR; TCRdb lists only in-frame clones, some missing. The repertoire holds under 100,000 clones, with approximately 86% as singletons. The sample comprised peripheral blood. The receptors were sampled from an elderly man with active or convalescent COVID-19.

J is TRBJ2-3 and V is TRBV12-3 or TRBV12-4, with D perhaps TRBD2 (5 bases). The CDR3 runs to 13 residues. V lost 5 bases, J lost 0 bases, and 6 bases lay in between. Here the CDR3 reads CASSRTSTDTQYF. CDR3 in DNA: TGTGCCAGCAGTCGGACTAGCACAGATACGCAGTATTTT.

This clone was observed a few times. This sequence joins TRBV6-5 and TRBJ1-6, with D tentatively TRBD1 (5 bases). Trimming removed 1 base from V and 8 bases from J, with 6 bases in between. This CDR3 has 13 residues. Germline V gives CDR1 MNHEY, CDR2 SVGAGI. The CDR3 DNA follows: TGTGCCAGCAGTTACTGGGGGGATTCACCCCTCCACTTT. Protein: CASSYWGDSPLHF.

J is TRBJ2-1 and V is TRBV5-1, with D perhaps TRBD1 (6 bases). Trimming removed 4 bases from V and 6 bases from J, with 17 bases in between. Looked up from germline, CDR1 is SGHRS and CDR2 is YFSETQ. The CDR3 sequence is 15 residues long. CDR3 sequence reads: CASSPRGPQANEQFF. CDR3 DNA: TGCGCCAGCAGCCCCAGGGGACCGCAGGCCAATGAGCAGTTCTTC. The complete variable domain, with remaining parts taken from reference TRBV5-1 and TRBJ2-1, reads KAGVTQTPRYLIKTRGQQVTLSCSPISGHRSVSWYQQTPGQGLQFLFEYFSETQRNKGNFPGRFSGRQFSNSRSEMNVSTLELGDSALYLCASSPRGPQANEQFFGPGTRLTVL.

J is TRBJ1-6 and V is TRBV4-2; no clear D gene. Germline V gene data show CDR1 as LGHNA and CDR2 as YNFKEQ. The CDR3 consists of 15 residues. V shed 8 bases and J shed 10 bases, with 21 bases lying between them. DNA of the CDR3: TGTGCCAGCTCCCGACCGGAGCGGACGGTATCACCCCTCCACTTT. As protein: CASSRPERTVSPLHF.

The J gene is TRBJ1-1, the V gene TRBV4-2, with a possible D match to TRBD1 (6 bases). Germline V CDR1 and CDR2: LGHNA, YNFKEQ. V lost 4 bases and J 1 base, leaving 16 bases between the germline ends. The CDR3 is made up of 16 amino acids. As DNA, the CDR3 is TGTGCCAGCAGCCGAGACCCGGGACAAAAGAACACTGAAGCTTTCTTT. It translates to CASSRDPGQKNTEAFF.

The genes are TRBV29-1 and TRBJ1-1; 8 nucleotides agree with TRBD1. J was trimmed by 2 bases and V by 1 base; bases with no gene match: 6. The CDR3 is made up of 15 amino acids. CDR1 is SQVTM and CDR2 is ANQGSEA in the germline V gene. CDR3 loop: CSVEADRARNTEAFF. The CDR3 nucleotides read TGCAGCGTTGAAGCGGACAGGGCGAGAAACACTGAAGCTTTCTTT.